The 14 T cell receptor beta chains below all came from one sample that was sequenced in a study of early T cells in non-severe SARS-CoV-2 infection. MiXCR was run by TCRdb on the 5' RACE reads, yielding one entry per CDR3 protein. The data contain tens of thousands of distinct CDR3 sequences, 20% of them seen just once; the ten biggest clones take up more than 15%. The starting material was whole blood, obtained at baseline. The receptors were sampled from an adult who was a healthcare worker with PCR-confirmed SARS-CoV-2 infection or an uninfected control (not recorded which).

This clonotype has just a few counts. This chain uses TRBV5-4 with TRBJ1-2; TRBD1 is a possible D gene (5 bases). Germline V gives CDR1 SGHNT, CDR2 YYREEE (reference sequence). Trimming took 3 bases from V and 6 from J, leaving 18 bases between them. The CDR3 spans 15 residues. The CDR3: CASSSYVTGIDGYTF. The CDR3 coding sequence is TGTGCCAGCAGCTCTTATGTCACAGGCATTGATGGCTACACCTTC.

This clonotype showed up many times. The V call is TRBV27, the J call TRBJ2-7; maybe TRBD2 (6 bases). Per the germline V gene, CDR1 is MNHEY and CDR2 is SMNVEV (reference sequence). Trimming cost V 6 bases and J 3 bases, with 15 bases left between them. The CDR3 is made up of 14 amino acids. CDR3 sequence (DNA): TGTGCCAGCAGCCCAAGACTAGGGATCTACGAGCAGTACTTC. Its protein is CASSPRLGIYEQYF.

The chain joins TRBV5-6 to TRBJ1-1, with a tentative D call TRBD1 (5 bases). The V end was cut by 4 bases, the J end by 0 bases, with 13 bases between. CDR1 is SGHDT and CDR2 is YYEEEE in the germline V gene. This CDR3 is 15 amino acids long. The CDR3 bases are TGTGCCAGCAGCCGGGACGTATTGATGAACACTGAAGCTTTCTTT. Translated: CASSRDVLMNTEAFF. The whole variable domain, filled in from reference TRBV5-6 and TRBJ1-1, reads DAGVTQSPTHLIKTRGQQVTLRCSPKSGHDTVSWYQQALGQGPQFIFQYYEEEERQRGNFPDRFSGHQFPNYSSELNVNALLLGDSALYLCASSRDVLMNTEAFFGQGTRLTVV.

This chain uses TRBV28 with TRBJ1-2; the match to TRBD1 covers 7 bases. The germline V gene has CDR1 MDHEN and CDR2 SYDVKM. The CDR3 is 14 amino acids. Trimming took 5 bases from V and 1 from J; bases not matched to a gene: 4. CDR3 residues: CASSTGTVNYGYTF. CDR3 DNA: TGTGCCAGCAGTACCGGGACAGTTAACTATGGCTACACCTTC.

This clonotype was detected a few times. This rearrangement joins TRBV9 to TRBJ1-1; D unresolved. Germline CDR1 and CDR2: SGDLS and YYNGEE. The CDR3 is 14 residues long. V lost 0 bases, J lost 1 base, and 7 bases lay in between. CDR3 protein: CASSVDAGNTEAFF. CDR3 DNA sequence: TGTGCCAGCAGCGTAGATGCGGGGAACACTGAAGCTTTCTTT. Full variable domain (rest looked up from reference TRBV9 and TRBJ1-1): DSGVTQTPKHLITATGQRVTLRCSPRSGDLSVYWYQQSLDQGLQFLIQYYNGEERAKGNILERFSAQQFPDLHSELNLSSLELGDSALYFCASSVDAGNTEAFFGQGTRLTVV.

This clonotype was picked up a small number of times. The chain links TRBV18 to TRBJ1-1; tentative D call: TRBD1 (5 bases). From germline, CDR1 is KGHSH and CDR2 LQKENI. Trimming took 6 bases from V and 4 from J, leaving 15 bases between them. The CDR3 spans 14 residues. The CDR3 coding sequence is TGTGCCAGCTCCCTGGAGGGGTTGGGCACTGAAGCTTTCTTT. Translation gives CASSLEGLGTEAFF.

This clonotype came up a few times. The chain recombines TRBV6-2 or TRBV6-3 with TRBJ2-7, with TRBD2 as a possible D gene (6 bases). The V and J ends lost 5 bases and 4 bases respectively, with 6 bases between them. Germline CDR1 reads MNHEY; CDR2 reads SVGEGT. This CDR3 comprises 11 residues. In nucleotides, the CDR3 is TGTGCCAGCAGTCGGGGGTACGAGCAGTACTTC. It translates to CASSRGYEQYF.

The rearrangement links TRBV18 to TRBJ2-4; D gene uncertain. The V and J ends lost 1 base and 0 bases respectively, with 7 bases between them. Germline V gene lookup returns CDR1 KGHSH and CDR2 LQKENI. CDR3 size: 15 residues. The CDR3 is CASSPQPIAKNIQYF. The CDR3 DNA is TGTGCCAGCTCACCACAGCCCATAGCCAAAAACATTCAGTACTTC.

This clonotype has ten or more counts. The chain recombines TRBV5-1 with TRBJ2-1; no definite D call. Germline CDR1 reads SGHRS; CDR2 reads YFSETQ. The CDR3 contains 16 residues. V was shortened by 3 bases and J by 4 bases, with 17 bases between the two germline ends. The CDR3 reads CASSSSLGTIYNEQFF. CDR3 nucleotide sequence: TGCGCCAGCAGCTCCTCCCTGGGCACCATTTACAATGAGCAGTTCTTC.

The V call is TRBV7-9, the J call TRBJ2-1, with D uncertain. Germline V gene lookup returns CDR1 SEHNR and CDR2 FQNEAQ (reference sequence). CDR3 length: 15 amino acids. The ends were cut back, 1 base at V and 7 bases at J, with 14 bases in the middle. The CDR3 nucleotides read TGTGCCAGCAGCTTAGATGGTCCCCCAAGGAATGAGCAGTTCTTC. Translation: CASSLDGPPRNEQFF.

This clonotype showed up just once. The V call is TRBV30, the J call TRBJ1-1; D is undetermined. Germline-derived CDR1 and CDR2 are GTSNPN and SVGIG (reference sequence). Trimming cost V 0 bases and J 2 bases, with 7 bases left between them. The CDR3 has 13 amino acids. The CDR3 DNA sequence: TGTGCCTGGAGTGTGGGTGGTAACACTGAAGCTTTCTTT. Translation gives CAWSVGGNTEAFF.

The J gene is TRBJ1-4, the V gene TRBV12-3 or TRBV12-4; 7 nucleotides line up with TRBD1. The CDR3 has 14 residues. V shed 1 base, J shed 4 bases, and the junction held 0 bases outside the gene matches. This chain's CDR3 is CASSLGQGNEKLFF. CDR3 bases: TGTGCCAGCAGTTTAGGACAGGGTAATGAAAAACTGTTTTTT.

The chain links TRBV7-7 to TRBJ1-4, with 7 bases fitting TRBD1. The CDR3 is 15 amino acids. Trimming took 4 bases from V and 3 from J; bases not matched to a gene: 5. Germline values: CDR1 SSHAT, CDR2 FNYEAQ (reference sequence). CDR3 nucleotides: TGTGCCAGCAGCTCCCATGACAGGGCTAATGAAAAACTGTTTTTT. This gives the protein CASSSHDRANEKLFF.

This clonotype was seen more than once but under ten times. CDR3 in amino acids: CASSTRDFSPTDTQYF. The DNA for the CDR3 is TGTGCCAGCAGCACCCGGGACTTCTCTCCCACAGATACGCAGTATTTT. This rearrangement joins TRBV9 to TRBJ2-3, with a possible D match to TRBD2 (6 bases). The CDR3 sequence is 16 residues long. Germline V gives CDR1 SGDLS, CDR2 YYNGEE. Trimming cost V 4 bases and J 2 bases, with 17 bases left between them.